The 13 T cell receptor beta chains below come from one sample, sequenced in a study of T cells in Graves' hyperthyroidism and ophthalmopathy. The TCR beta CDR3 regions underwent amplification using RNA transcripts as the source. The HTBI primer set was used in a first-round RT-PCR of the TCR CDR3. TCRdb called the multiplex PCR reads again in MiXCR, with one record for every CDR3 protein. The table lists fewer than 650,000 distinct CDR3 sequences, 14% of them singletons. Input material: blood. Receptors were obtained from a woman between 35 and 50 years old with Graves' hyperthyroidism.

The V call is TRBV5-1, the J call TRBJ1-5, with D hard to call. Germline V gene lookup returns CDR1 SGHRS and CDR2 YFSETQ. With 7 bases removed from V and 5 bases from J, the gap between germline ends came to 10 bases. The CDR3 runs 12 residues. This chain's CDR3 is CASPQIDQPQHF. CDR3 DNA sequence: TGCGCCAGCCCACAAATAGATCAGCCCCAGCATTTT.

The chain couples TRBV4-1 to TRBJ2-1; TRBD2 aligns across 14 bases. Germline V gives CDR1 MGHRA, CDR2 YSYEKL. V was clipped by 4 bases and J by 5 bases; unmatched bases: 7. There are 17 residues in the CDR3. CDR3 residues: CASSLGTSGSVNNEQFF. CDR3 DNA: TGCGCCAGCAGCCTAGGGACTAGCGGGAGTGTGAACAATGAGCAGTTCTTC.

Ten or more counts support this clonotype. V and J are TRBV2 and TRBJ2-2; maybe TRBD1 (6 bases). Trimming left V 7 bases short and J 1 base short, with 16 bases between. The CDR3 is 16 residues long. Germline V gene data show CDR1 as SNHLY and CDR2 as FYNNEI. As DNA, the CDR3 is TGTGCCAGCACTAAGAGGGCAGGGGAGAACACCGGGGAGCTGTTTTTT. Its translation is CASTKRAGENTGELFF.

As concerns this clonotype: At one boundary the junction diverges from the germline segment, which might be a read error. V usage is TRBV6-1 and J usage is TRBJ1-5; the D gene is possibly TRBD1 (5 bases). The germline gives CDR1 MNHNS, CDR2 SASEGT. This CDR3 spans 16 amino acids. Here the CDR3 reads CVSTPVGTSLNQPQHF. CDR3 nucleotide sequence: TGTGTCAGCACCCCCGTAGGGACTTCCCTTAATCAGCCCCAGCATTTT.

This clonotype turned up a few times. This sequence joins TRBV9 and TRBJ2-1; perhaps TRBD2 as D (7 bases). CDR3 length: 15 residues. The V end lost 0 bases, the J end lost 8 bases, and 15 bases lay between the germline ends. Germline CDR1 and CDR2: SGDLS and YYNGEE. The CDR3 sequence: CASSVDAGAKYEQFF. CDR3 coding DNA: TGTGCCAGCAGCGTAGATGCGGGGGCGAAGTATGAGCAGTTCTTC. Variable domain in full (rest from reference TRBV9 and TRBJ2-1): DSGVTQTPKHLITATGQRVTLRCSPRSGDLSVYWYQQSLDQGLQFLIQYYNGEERAKGNILERFSAQQFPDLHSELNLSSLELGDSALYFCASSVDAGAKYEQFFGPGTRLTVL.

Ten or more counts support this clonotype. The chain links TRBV11-2 to TRBJ2-7, with D hard to call. The CDR3 has 12 amino acids. Germline V gene lookup returns CDR1 SGHAT and CDR2 FQNNGV. V gave up 5 bases and J gave up 0 bases, with 5 bases separating them. This CDR3 is CASSHSSYEQYF. In DNA, the CDR3 is TGTGCCAGCAGCCACAGCTCCTACGAGCAGTACTTC.

This clonotype was counted a few times. A much larger clone is a single base away; this may be a read error. As the CDR3 is not closed by the conserved phenylalanine or tryptophan, this likely results from a read error. J is TRBJ2-5 and V is TRBV27; 8 positions match TRBD1. J gave up 4 bases and V 2 bases, and 6 bases lay outside the gene matches. CDR1 MNHEY and CDR2 SMNVEV come from the germline V gene (reference sequence). There are 15 residues in the CDR3. The CDR3 region has the DNA TGTGCCAGCAGTTTAGCCTCAGGGGGCGGAGAGACCCAGTACCTC. This sequence encodes CASSLASGGGETQYL.

At least ten counts were recorded for this clonotype. The J gene is TRBJ2-3, the V gene TRBV12-3 or TRBV12-4; 9 nucleotides align to TRBD2. The J segment lost 4 bases and the V segment lost 4 bases, leaving 9 bases of the junction unmatched. This CDR3 is built from 16 residues. Here the CDR3 reads CASSSPSAGGPDTQYF. CDR3 DNA sequence: TGTGCCAGCAGTTCCCCCAGCGCGGGAGGGCCAGATACGCAGTATTTT.

The sample holds many counts of this clonotype. This chain links TRBV7-2 with TRBJ2-5, with TRBD2 identical over 14 bases. The CDR3 covers 16 residues. Looked up from germline, CDR1 is SGHTA and CDR2 is FQGNSA. V was pared by 2 bases and J by 6 bases, with 5 bases of the junction left unmatched. CDR3 loop: CASSLTGLAGGKTQYF. CDR3 nucleotides: TGTGCCAGCAGCTTAACCGGACTAGCGGGAGGAAAGACCCAGTACTTC.

In this sample, this clonotype turned up many times. J is TRBJ1-5 and V is TRBV11-2, with D maybe TRBD1 (5 bases). The germline V and J ends were trimmed by 4 bases and 4 bases, with 8 bases remaining between them. The CDR3 is 13 amino acids. Germline CDR1 SGHAT, CDR2 FQNNGV. The CDR3: CASSSAGNQPQHF. In DNA form, the CDR3 reads TGTGCCAGCAGCTCCGCAGGGAATCAGCCCCAGCATTTT.

This clonotype was counted ten times or more. CDR3 protein: CASRSQATGSPLHF. CDR3 in DNA: TGTGCCAGCAGATCCCAGGCTACCGGGTCACCCCTCCACTTT. The chain is built from TRBV7-2 and TRBJ1-6; D is unclear. The CDR3 covers 14 residues. V lost 6 bases, J lost 10 bases, and 16 bases lay in between. CDR1 and CDR2 (germline): SGHTA, FQGNSA. Combining the CDR3 with reference TRBV7-2 and TRBJ1-6 gives the whole variable domain GAGVSQSPSNKVTEKGKDVELRCDPISGHTALYWYRQSLGQGLEFLIYFQGNSAPDKSGLPSDRFSAERTGGSVSTLTIQRTQQEDSAVYLCASRSQATGSPLHFGNGTRLTVT.

This clonotype came up many times. V gene TRBV28 combines with J gene TRBJ1-1; D gene uncertain. In germline, CDR1 is MDHEN, CDR2 SYDVKM. V lost 3 bases, J lost 1 base, and 12 bases lay in between. The CDR3 spans 15 residues. The CDR3 protein is CASSFPPGENTEAFF. CDR3 DNA sequence: TGTGCCAGCAGTTTTCCCCCCGGTGAGAACACTGAAGCTTTCTTT.

This clonotype came up many times. The J gene is TRBJ2-3, the V gene TRBV7-3, with TRBD1 matching 8 bases. Germline V gene lookup returns CDR1 SGHTA and CDR2 FQGTGA. Germline trimming cut 5 bases from V and 2 bases from J; bases unmatched to any gene: 6. The CDR3 runs to 15 residues. As DNA, the CDR3 is TGTGCCAGCAGCAGAGACAGGGGTAACACAGATACGCAGTATTTT. It codes for CASSRDRGNTDTQYF.